What follows are 8 T cell receptor beta chains derived from one specimen sequenced in a study of cytomegalovirus exposure and HLA in healthy donors. PCR was performed using 60 Vbeta and 13 Jbeta primers. Some clones are missing from TCRdb's copy, which holds only in-frame ones; the method was immunoSEQ multiplex PCR. The table includes 85,000 to 100,000 clones, around four fifths detected once. The sample taken for sequencing was PBMCs. These receptors all come from a woman in her thirties or forties in good health and CMV-seronegative.

In its sample, this clone was seen a few times. The chain is built from TRBV5-1 and TRBJ1-1, with a tentative D call TRBD1 (6 bases). This CDR3 spans 13 amino acids. Trimming stripped 4 bases from V and 3 bases from J, with 10 bases between. CDR1 SGHRS and CDR2 YFSETQ come from the germline V gene. CDR3 DNA: TGCGCCAGCAGCCCAGGGGCGGACACTGAAGCTTTCTTT. This gives the protein CASSPGADTEAFF.

A single count supports this clone. The J gene is TRBJ1-2, the V gene TRBV28, with unresolved D. This CDR3 spans 14 amino acids. Deletions cut 1 base from V and 1 base from J, with 7 bases between. The germline V gene encodes CDR1 MDHEN and CDR2 SYDVKM. CDR3 DNA sequence: TGTGCCAGCAGTTTATCTACGGTTAACTATGGCTACACCTTC. This gives the protein CASSLSTVNYGYTF.

The chain has TRBV7-8 and TRBJ2-4; no clear D. V shed 1 base and J shed 7 bases, with 8 bases lying between them. CDR1 and CDR2 from the germline V gene are SGHVS and FQNEAQ. This CDR3 contains 13 residues. CDR3 in amino acids: CASSLGLFNIQYF. For the CDR3, the DNA is TGTGCCAGCAGCTTAGGGCTGTTTAACATTCAGTACTTC.

The genes are TRBV2 and TRBJ2-1; 8 nucleotides agree with TRBD1. This CDR3 has 15 amino acids. Germline V gene sequence: CDR1 SNHLY, CDR2 FYNNEI. V lost 6 bases and J lost 4; bases outside the gene matches: 8. CDR3 region: CASRDTGGFYNEQFF. DNA for the CDR3: TGTGCCAGCAGGGATACAGGGGGATTTTACAATGAGCAGTTCTTC.

The chain carries TRBV7-9 and TRBJ2-5; tentatively, D is TRBD2 (6 bases). The CDR3 has 13 amino acids. The germline V and J ends were trimmed by 3 bases and 4 bases, with 9 bases remaining between them. CDR1 and CDR2 from the germline V gene are SEHNR and FQNEAQ (reference sequence). The CDR3: CASSFLGGETQYF. As DNA, the CDR3 is TGTGCCAGCAGCTTTCTGGGAGGAGAGACCCAGTACTTC.

The chain couples TRBV18 to TRBJ1-6, with 10 bases that match TRBD1. The CDR3 extends over 14 amino acids. The trim removed 3 bases at V and 11 bases at J, leaving 4 bases unmatched. Germline V lookup: CDR1 KGHSH, CDR2 LQKENI. CDR3 loop: CASSPDRGQAPLHF. The CDR3 nucleotides read TGTGCCAGCTCACCCGACAGGGGGCAGGCACCCCTCCACTTT.

This clone has just a few counts. The chain joins TRBV2 to TRBJ1-6, with a weak D call TRBD1 (6 bases). V lost 3 bases, J lost 9 bases, and 12 bases lay in between. Germline V lookup: CDR1 SNHLY, CDR2 FYNNEI. This CDR3 is built from 14 residues. The CDR3 protein is CASSDTTGRSPLHF. The CDR3, as DNA: TGTGCCAGCAGTGACACCACAGGGCGTTCACCCCTCCACTTT.

There are a few counts of this clone. V is TRBV13 and J is TRBJ2-1; a weak D match, TRBD2 (6 bases). Germline CDR1 PRHDT, CDR2 FYEKMQ (reference sequence). There are 14 residues in the CDR3. Deletions cut 5 bases from V and 3 bases from J, with 11 bases between. The chain's CDR3 is CASSRRDGYNEQFF. The CDR3 coding sequence is TGTGCCAGCAGCAGGAGGGACGGCTACAATGAGCAGTTCTTC.